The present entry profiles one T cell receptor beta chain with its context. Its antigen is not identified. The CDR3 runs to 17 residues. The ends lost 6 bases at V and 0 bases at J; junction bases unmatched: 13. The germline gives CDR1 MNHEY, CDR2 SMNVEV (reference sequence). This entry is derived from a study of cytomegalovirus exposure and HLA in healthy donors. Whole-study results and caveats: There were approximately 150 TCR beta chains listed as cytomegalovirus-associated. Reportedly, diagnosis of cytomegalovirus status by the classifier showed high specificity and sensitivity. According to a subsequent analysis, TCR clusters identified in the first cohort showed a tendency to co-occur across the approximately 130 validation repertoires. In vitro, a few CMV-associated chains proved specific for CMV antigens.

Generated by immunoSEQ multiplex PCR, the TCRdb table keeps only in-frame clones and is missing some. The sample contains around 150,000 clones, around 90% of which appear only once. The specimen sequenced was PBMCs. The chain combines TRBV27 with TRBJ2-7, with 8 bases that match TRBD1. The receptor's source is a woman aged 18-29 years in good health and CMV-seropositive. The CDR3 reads CASSLEFTGGHSYEQYF. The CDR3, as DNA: TGTGCCAGCAGCCTCGAATTTACAGGGGGGCACTCCTACGAGCAGTACTTC.